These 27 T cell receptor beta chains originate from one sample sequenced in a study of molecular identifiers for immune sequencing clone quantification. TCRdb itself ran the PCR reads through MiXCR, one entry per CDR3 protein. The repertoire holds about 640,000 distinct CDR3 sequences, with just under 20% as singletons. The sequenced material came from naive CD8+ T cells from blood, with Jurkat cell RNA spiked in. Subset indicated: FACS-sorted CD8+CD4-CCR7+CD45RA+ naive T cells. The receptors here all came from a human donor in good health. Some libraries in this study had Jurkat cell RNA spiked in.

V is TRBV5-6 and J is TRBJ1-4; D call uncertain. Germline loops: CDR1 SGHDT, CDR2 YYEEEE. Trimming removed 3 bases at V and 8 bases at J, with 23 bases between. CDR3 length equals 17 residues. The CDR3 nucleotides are TGTGCCAGCAGCTGGGAGGAGGGTACAGACGGGAGCGAAAAACTGTTTTTT. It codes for CASSWEEGTDGSEKLFF.

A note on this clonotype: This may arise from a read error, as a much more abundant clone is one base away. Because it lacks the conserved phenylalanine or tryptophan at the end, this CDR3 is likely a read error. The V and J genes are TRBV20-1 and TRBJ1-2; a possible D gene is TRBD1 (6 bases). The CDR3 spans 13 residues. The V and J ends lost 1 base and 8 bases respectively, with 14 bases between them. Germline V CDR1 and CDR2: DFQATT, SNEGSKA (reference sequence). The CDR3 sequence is CSARGTGNGGYTS. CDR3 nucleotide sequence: TGCAGTGCTAGAGGCACAGGGAACGGCGGCTACACCTCC.

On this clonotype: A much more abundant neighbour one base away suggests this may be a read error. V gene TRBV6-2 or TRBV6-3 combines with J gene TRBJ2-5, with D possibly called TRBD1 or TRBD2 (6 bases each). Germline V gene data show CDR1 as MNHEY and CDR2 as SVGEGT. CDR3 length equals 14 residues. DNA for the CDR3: TGTGTCAGCGGTAGGGGGGCCCATCAAGAGACCCAGTACTTC. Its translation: CVSGRGAHQETQYF.

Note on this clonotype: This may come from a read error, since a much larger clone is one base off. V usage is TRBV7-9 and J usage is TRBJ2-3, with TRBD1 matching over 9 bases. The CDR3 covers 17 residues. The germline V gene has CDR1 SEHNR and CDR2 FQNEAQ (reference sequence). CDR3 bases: TGTGCCGGCAGCTCACTAGTTCGGACAGGGGACATAGATACGCAGTATTTT. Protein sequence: CAGSSLVRTGDIDTQYF.

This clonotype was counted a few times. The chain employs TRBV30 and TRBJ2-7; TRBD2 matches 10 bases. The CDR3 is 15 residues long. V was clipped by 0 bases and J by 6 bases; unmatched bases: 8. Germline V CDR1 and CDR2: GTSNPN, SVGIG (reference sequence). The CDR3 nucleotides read TGTGCCTGGAGTGTGTCAAGCGGGAGGGCCTCCGAGCAGTACTTC. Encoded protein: CAWSVSSGRASEQYF.

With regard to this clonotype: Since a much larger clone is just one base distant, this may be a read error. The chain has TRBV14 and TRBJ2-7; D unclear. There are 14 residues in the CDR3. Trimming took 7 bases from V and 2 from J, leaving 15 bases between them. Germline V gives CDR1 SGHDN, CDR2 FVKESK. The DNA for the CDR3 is TGTGCCAGCACCCCGCCCCAGGACCCCTACGAGCAGTACTTC. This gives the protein CASTPPQDPYEQYF.

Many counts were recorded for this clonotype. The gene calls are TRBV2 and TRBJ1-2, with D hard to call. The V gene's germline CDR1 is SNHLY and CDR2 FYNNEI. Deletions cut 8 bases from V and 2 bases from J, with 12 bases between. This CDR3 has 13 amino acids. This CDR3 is CASPSPGNYGYTF. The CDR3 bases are TGTGCCAGCCCCTCCCCTGGAAACTATGGCTACACCTTC. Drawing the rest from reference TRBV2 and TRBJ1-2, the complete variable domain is EPEVTQTPSHQVTQMGQEVILRCVPISNHLYFYWYRQILGQKVEFLVSFYNNEISEKSEIFDDQFSVERPDGSNFTLKIRSTKLEDSAMYFCASPSPGNYGYTFGSGTRLTVV.

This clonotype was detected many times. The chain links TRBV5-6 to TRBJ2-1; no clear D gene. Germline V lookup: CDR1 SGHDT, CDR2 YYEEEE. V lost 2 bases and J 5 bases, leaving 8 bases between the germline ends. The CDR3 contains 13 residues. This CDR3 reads CASSFAWDNEQFF. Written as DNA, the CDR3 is TGTGCCAGCAGCTTCGCCTGGGACAATGAGCAGTTCTTC.

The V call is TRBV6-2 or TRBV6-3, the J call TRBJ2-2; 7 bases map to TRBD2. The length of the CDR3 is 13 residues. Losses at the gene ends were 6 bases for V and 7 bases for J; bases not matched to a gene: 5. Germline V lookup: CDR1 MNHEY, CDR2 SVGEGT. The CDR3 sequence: CASSPGGVGELFF. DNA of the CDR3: TGTGCCAGCAGCCCGGGGGGTGTCGGGGAGCTGTTTTTT.

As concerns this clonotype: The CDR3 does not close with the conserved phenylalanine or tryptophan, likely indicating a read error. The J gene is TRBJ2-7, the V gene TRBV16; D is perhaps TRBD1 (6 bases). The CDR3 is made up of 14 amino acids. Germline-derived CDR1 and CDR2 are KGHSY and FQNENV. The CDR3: CASGQHRVGAEQYL. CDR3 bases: TGTGCCAGCGGCCAACACAGGGTTGGGGCCGAGCAGTACCTC.

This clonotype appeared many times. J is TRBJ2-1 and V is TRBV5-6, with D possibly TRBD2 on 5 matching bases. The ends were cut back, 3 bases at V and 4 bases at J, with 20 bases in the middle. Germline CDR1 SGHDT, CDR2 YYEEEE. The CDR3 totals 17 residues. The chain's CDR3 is CASSSKSGAGIYNEQFF. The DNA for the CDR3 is TGTGCCAGCAGCTCGAAGAGCGGTGCGGGTATATACAATGAGCAGTTCTTC.

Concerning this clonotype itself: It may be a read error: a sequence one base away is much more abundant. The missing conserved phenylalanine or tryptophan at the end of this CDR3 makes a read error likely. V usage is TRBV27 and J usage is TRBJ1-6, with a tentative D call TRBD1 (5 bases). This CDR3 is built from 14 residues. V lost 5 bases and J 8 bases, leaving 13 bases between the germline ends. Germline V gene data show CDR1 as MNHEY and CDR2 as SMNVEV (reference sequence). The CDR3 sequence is CASSQDSTDSPLHL. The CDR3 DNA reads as TGTGCCAGCAGTCAAGACAGTACGGATTCACCCCTCCACCTT.

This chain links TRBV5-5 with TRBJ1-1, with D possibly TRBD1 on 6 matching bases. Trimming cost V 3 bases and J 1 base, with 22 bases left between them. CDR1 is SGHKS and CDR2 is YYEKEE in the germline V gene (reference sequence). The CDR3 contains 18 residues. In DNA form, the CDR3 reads TGTGCCAGCAGCTGGTCCCCATATACCGGGACACCGAACACTGAAGCTTTCTTT. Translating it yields CASSWSPYTGTPNTEAFF.

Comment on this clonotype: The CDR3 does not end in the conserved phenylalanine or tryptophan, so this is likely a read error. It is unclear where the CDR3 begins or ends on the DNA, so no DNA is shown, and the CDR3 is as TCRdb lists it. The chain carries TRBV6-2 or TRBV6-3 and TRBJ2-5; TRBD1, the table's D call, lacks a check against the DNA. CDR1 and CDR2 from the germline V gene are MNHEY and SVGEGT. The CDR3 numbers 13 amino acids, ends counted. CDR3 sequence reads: CATAAWQGARANV.

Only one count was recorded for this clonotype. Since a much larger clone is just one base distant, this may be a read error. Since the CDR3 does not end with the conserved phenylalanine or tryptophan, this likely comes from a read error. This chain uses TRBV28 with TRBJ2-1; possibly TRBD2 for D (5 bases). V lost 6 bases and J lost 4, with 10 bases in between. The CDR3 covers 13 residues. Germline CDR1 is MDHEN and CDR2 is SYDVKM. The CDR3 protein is CASRSGGYNEQFS. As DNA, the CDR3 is TGTGCCAGCAGGTCTGGCGGGTACAATGAGCAGTTCTCC.

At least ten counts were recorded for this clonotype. CDR3 sequence: CASSESGEAYEQYF. The CDR3 DNA is TGTGCCAGCAGTGAATCGGGGGAGGCCTACGAGCAGTACTTC. This rearrangement joins TRBV25-1 to TRBJ2-7, with D possibly matching TRBD2 (6 bases). Trimming pared 1 base from V and 2 bases from J, leaving 9 bases between. CDR1 and CDR2 (germline): MGHDK, SYGVNS. The length of the CDR3 is 14 residues.

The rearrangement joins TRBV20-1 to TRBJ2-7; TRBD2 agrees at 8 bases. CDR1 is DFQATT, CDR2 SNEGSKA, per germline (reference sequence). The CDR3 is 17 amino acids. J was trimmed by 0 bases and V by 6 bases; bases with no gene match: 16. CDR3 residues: CSATELTGGLSSYEQYF. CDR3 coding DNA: TGCAGTGCCACGGAACTAACGGGAGGGCTCAGCTCCTACGAGCAGTACTTC.

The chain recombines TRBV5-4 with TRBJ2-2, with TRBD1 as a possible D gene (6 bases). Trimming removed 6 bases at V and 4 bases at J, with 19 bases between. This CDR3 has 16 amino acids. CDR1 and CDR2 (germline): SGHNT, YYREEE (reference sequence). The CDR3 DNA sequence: TGTGCCAGCAACGTGTTGCTGGGGGCCGGCACCGGGGAGCTGTTTTTT. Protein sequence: CASNVLLGAGTGELFF.

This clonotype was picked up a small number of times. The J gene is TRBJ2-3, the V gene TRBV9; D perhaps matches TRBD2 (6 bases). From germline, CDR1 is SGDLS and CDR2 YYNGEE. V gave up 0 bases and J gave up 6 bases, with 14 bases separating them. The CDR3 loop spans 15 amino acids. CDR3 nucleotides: TGTGCCAGCAGCGTAGCTCGGTCGGGAGTGGATACGCAGTATTTT. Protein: CASSVARSGVDTQYF.

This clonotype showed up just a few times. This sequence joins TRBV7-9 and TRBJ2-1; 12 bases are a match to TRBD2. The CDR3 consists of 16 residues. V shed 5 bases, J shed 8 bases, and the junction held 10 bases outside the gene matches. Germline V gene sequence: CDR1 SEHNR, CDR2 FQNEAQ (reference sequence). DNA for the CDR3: TGTGCCAGCAGCACGCCGACTAGCGGGAGACTCCATGAGCAGTTCTTC. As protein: CASSTPTSGRLHEQFF.

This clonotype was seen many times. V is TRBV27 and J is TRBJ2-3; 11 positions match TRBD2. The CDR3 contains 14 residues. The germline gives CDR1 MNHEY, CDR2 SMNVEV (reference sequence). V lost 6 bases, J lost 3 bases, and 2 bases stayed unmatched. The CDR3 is CASRTSGVTDTQYF. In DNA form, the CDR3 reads TGTGCCAGCAGGACTAGCGGGGTGACAGATACGCAGTATTTT.

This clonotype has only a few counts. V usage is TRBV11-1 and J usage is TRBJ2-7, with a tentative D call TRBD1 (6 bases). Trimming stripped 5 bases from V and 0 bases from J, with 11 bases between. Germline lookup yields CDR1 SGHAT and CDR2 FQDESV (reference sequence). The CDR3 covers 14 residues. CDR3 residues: CASSVQGPSYEQYF. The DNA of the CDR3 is TGTGCCAGCAGCGTTCAGGGGCCCTCCTACGAGCAGTACTTC.

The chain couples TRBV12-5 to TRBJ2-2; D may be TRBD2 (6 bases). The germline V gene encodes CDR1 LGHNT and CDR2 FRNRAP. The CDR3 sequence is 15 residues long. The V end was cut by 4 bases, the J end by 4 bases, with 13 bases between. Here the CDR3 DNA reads TGTGCTAGTGGTTGGCTAGCGTATACCACCGGGGAGCTGTTTTTT. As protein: CASGWLAYTTGELFF.

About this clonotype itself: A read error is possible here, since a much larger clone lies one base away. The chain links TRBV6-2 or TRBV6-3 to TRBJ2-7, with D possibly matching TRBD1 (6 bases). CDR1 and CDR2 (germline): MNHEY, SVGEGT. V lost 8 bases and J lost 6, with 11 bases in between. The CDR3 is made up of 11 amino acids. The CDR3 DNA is TGTGCCAGCCAGGACAGCTGCGAGCAGTACTTC. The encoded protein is CASQDSCEQYF.

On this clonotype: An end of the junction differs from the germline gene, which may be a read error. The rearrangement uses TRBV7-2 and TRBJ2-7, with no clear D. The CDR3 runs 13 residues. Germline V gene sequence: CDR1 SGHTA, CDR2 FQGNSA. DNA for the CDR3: TGTGTCAGCAGCTTCGCAGGAACCTACGAGCAGTACTTC. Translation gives CVSSFAGTYEQYF.

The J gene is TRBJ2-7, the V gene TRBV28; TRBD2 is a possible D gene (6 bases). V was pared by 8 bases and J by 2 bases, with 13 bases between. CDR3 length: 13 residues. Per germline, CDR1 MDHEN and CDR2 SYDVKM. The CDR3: CASRAGLPYEQYF. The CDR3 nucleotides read TGTGCCAGCCGGGCGGGACTCCCCTACGAGCAGTACTTC.

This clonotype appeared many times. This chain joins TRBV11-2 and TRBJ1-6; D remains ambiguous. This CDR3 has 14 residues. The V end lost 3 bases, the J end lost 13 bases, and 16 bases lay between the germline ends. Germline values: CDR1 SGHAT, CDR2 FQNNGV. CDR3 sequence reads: CASSFTDGRFPLHF. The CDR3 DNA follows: TGTGCCAGCAGCTTCACGGACGGTCGTTTTCCCCTCCACTTT.